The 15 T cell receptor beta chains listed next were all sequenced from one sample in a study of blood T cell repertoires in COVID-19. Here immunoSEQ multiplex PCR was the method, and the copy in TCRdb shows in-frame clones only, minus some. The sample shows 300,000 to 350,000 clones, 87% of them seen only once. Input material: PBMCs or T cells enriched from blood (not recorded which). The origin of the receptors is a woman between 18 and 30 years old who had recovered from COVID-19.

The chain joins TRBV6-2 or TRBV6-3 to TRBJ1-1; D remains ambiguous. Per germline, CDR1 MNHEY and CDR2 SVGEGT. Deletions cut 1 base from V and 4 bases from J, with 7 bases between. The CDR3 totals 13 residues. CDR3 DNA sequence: TGTGCCAGCAGTTACTTGTACACCACTGAAGCTTTCTTT. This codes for CASSYLYTTEAFF.

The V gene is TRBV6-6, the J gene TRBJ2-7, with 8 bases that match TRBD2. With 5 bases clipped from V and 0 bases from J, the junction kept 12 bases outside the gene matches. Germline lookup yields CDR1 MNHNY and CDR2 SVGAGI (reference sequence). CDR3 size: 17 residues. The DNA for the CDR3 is TGTGCCAGCAGTCTAAGGCCAGGTGGGACTAGCTCCTACGAGCAGTACTTC. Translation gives CASSLRPGGTSSYEQYF.

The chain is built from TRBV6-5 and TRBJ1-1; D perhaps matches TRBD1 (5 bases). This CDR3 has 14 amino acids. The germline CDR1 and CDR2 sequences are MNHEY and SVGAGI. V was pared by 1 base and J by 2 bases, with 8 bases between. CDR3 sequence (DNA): TGTGCCAGCAGTTACTTAGGGGCAAACACTGAAGCTTTCTTT. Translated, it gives CASSYLGANTEAFF.

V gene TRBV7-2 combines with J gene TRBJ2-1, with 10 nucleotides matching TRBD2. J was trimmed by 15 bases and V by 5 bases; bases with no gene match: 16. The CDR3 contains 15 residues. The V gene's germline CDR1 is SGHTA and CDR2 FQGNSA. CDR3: CASSQPGRSGRARFF. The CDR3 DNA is TGTGCCAGCAGCCAACCGGGGCGAAGCGGGAGGGCCCGGTTCTTC.

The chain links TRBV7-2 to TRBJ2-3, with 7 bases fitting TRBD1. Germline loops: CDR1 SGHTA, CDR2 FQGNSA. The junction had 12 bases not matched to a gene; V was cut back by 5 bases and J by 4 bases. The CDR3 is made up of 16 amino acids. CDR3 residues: CASSKYRGLVADTQYF. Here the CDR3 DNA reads TGTGCCAGCAGCAAATACAGGGGATTGGTCGCAGATACGCAGTATTTT.

CDR3 protein: CASSYGQGLGYTF. Here the CDR3 DNA reads TGTGCCAGCAGTTACGGACAGGGTCTTGGCTACACCTTC. V usage is TRBV6-5 and J usage is TRBJ1-2; 8 bases map to TRBD1. Germline V lookup: CDR1 MNHEY, CDR2 SVGAGI. Trimming removed 2 bases from V and 7 bases from J; junction bases left unmatched: 3. The CDR3 totals 13 residues.

The chain's CDR3 is CASSQTSGRGDEQFF. The CDR3, as DNA: TGTGCCAGTAGTCAGACTAGCGGGAGAGGAGATGAGCAGTTCTTC. The chain couples TRBV19 to TRBJ2-1; 12 bases line up with TRBD2. The V and J ends lost 5 bases and 8 bases, in that order; junction bases with no gene match: 7. CDR3 length: 15 residues. The germline CDR1 and CDR2 sequences are LNHDA and SQIVND (reference sequence).

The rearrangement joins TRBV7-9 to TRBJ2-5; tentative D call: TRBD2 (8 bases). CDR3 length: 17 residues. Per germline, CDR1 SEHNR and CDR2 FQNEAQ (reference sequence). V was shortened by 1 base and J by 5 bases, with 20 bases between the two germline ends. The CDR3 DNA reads TGTGCCAGCAGCTTAGTCTCAAGCGGGAGCAGGGGGGAGACCCAGTACTTC. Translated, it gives CASSLVSSGSRGETQYF.

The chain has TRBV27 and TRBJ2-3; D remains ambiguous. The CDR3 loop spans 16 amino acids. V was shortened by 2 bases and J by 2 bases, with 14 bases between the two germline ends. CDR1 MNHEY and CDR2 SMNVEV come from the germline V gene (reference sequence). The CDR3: CASSLRRLHLTDTQYF. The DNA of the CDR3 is TGTGCCAGCAGTTTACGAAGACTCCACCTCACAGATACGCAGTATTTT.

CDR3 sequence reads: CATSDTFGGGNYNEQFF. DNA of the CDR3: TGTGCCACCAGTGATACCTTCGGGGGGGGAAACTACAATGAGCAGTTCTTC. The V call is TRBV24-1, the J call TRBJ2-1; TRBD2 matches 8 bases. This CDR3 has 17 residues. Germline CDR1 is KGHDR and CDR2 is SFDVKD. Germline trimming cut 3 bases from V and 3 bases from J; bases unmatched to any gene: 9.

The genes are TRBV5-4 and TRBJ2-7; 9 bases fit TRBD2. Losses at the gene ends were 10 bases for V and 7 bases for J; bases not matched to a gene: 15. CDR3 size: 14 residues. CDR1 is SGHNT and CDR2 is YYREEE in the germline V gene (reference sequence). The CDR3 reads CASGRGSGSWEQYF. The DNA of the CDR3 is TGTGCCTCCGGACGTGGTAGCGGGAGTTGGGAGCAGTACTTC.

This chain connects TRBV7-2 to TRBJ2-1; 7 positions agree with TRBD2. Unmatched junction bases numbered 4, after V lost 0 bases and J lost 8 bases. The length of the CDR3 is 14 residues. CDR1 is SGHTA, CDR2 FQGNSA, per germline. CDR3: CASSLAGGVDEQFF. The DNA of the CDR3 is TGTGCCAGCAGCTTAGCGGGGGGGGTCGATGAGCAGTTCTTC.

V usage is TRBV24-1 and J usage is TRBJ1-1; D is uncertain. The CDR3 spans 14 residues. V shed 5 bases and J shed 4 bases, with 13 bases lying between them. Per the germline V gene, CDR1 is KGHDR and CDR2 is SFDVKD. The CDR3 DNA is TGTGCCACCAGTGGCGGAAATTCGGGCACTGAAGCTTTCTTT. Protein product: CATSGGNSGTEAFF.

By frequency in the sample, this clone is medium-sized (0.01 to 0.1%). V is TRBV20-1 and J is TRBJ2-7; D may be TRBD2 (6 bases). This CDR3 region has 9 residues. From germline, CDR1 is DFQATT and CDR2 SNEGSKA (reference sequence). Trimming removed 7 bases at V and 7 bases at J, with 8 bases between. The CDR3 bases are TGCAGTGTCGGGGGTGAGCAGTACTTC. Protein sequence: CSVGGEQYF.

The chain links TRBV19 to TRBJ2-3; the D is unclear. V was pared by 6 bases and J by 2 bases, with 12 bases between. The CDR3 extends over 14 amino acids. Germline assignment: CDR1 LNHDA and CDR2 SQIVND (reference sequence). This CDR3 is CASRVAGNTDTQYF. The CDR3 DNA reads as TGTGCCAGTAGGGTAGCCGGAAACACAGATACGCAGTATTTT.